The 14 T cell receptor beta chains below all came from one sample that was sequenced in a study of long-term antiretroviral therapy in people with HIV (dated by TCRdb to the early 2020s). The immunoSEQ hsTCRB v3.0 assay was used at survey level resolution to sequence the TRB variable region. TCRdb took over this immuneACCESS table, retaining in-frame rearrangements with V and J assigned. Such tables are incomplete; in checked studies, under half of the missing clones stem from an unresolved V gene, and the remainder is unexplained. Present in this sample are around 4,500 clones, 88% of which were seen just once. 6.1% of the sample belongs to the ten largest clones. Sample: unsorted PBMCs, taken 1.3 years after starting antiretroviral therapy. The source of these receptors is a woman in her 50s with HIV.

The chain couples TRBV12-5 to TRBJ1-6; no clear D. Germline CDR1 LGHNT, CDR2 FRNRAP. CDR3 size: 14 residues. V lost 6 bases to trimming and J lost 11 bases, with 17 bases between them. The CDR3 bases are TGTGCTAGTGGCTCATGGGGTCCTGGGGCACCCCTCCACTTT. Protein: CASGSWGPGAPLHF. The full variable domain, in which reference TRBV12-5 and TRBJ1-6 provide the parts outside the CDR3, is DARVTQTPRHKVTEMGQEVTMRCQPILGHNTVFWYRQTMMQGLELLAYFRNRAPLDDSGMPKDRFSAEMPDATLATLKIQPSEPRDSAVYFCASGSWGPGAPLHFGNGTRLTVT.

Remarks on this clone: The junction differs from germline at one of its ends, possibly a read error. The chain couples TRBV5-1 to TRBJ2-7; 12 nucleotides agree with TRBD1. The CDR3 extends over 14 amino acids. Germline-derived CDR1 and CDR2 are SGHRS and YFSETQ. CDR3 in amino acids: CASRPGQGAYEQYF. CDR3 in DNA: TGTGCCAGCAGACCGGGACAGGGGGCGTACGAGCAGTACTTC.

This clone was detected once. V gene TRBV30 combines with J gene TRBJ2-2, with TRBD1 matching over 7 bases. CDR1 is GTSNPN and CDR2 is SVGIG in the germline V gene (reference sequence). V gave up 3 bases and J gave up 3 bases; unmatched junction bases: 7. The CDR3 consists of 15 residues. The CDR3 nucleotides read TGTGCCTGGAGGGTTACAGGGGTCTACACCGGGGAGCTGTTTTTT. It is translated as CAWRVTGVYTGELFF. The entire variable domain, with the rest obtained from reference TRBV30 and TRBJ2-2, is as follows: SQTIHQWPATLVQPVGSPLSLECTVEGTSNPNLYWYRQAAGRGLQLLFYSVGIGQISSEVPQNLSASRPQDRQFILSSKKLLLSDSGFYLCAWRVTGVYTGELFFGEGSRLTVL.

The rearrangement links TRBV27 to TRBJ2-1, with 11 bases lining up with TRBD2. The CDR3 has 17 residues. In germline, CDR1 is MNHEY, CDR2 SMNVEV (reference sequence). V lost 6 bases, J lost 2 bases, and 9 bases stayed unmatched. CDR3 sequence reads: CASSPTSGGTPYNEQFF. In DNA, the CDR3 is TGTGCCAGCAGCCCTACTAGCGGGGGAACCCCCTACAATGAGCAGTTCTTC.

The chain joins TRBV13 to TRBJ2-3; 13 bases fit TRBD2. Trimming removed 4 bases from V and 2 bases from J; junction bases left unmatched: 9. The CDR3 totals 18 residues. CDR1 is PRHDT and CDR2 is FYEKMQ in the germline V gene (reference sequence). CDR3: CASSSSLTSGGVTDTQYF. The CDR3 DNA reads TGTGCCAGCAGCTCCTCTCTCACTAGCGGGGGGGTCACAGATACGCAGTATTTT.

The chain recombines TRBV19 with TRBJ1-6, with TRBD1 identical over 8 bases. Germline loops: CDR1 LNHDA, CDR2 SQIVND (reference sequence). V shed 5 bases and J 7 bases; nucleotides not matched to a gene: 7. The CDR3 runs to 15 residues. The CDR3 nucleotides read TGTGCCAGTAGTGCCCCGGACAGGGCAAATTCACCCCTCCACTTT. It yields the protein CASSAPDRANSPLHF.

The chain has TRBV18 and TRBJ2-7; D might be TRBD2 (6 bases). CDR1 is KGHSH, CDR2 LQKENI, per germline. Trimming took 4 bases from V and 9 from J, leaving 16 bases between them. This CDR3 is built from 13 residues. The CDR3 bases are TGTGCCAGCTCACTCCGGGAGTTAAGTGGGCAGTACGTC. This gives the protein CASSLRELSGQYV.

J is TRBJ2-3 and V is TRBV19, with 7 bases fitting TRBD2. Germline CDR1 is LNHDA and CDR2 is SQIVND (reference sequence). With 3 bases clipped from V and 1 base from J, the junction kept 4 bases outside the gene matches. This CDR3 is 15 amino acids long. The CDR3: CASSMGGLRTDTQYF. CDR3 DNA: TGTGCCAGTAGTATGGGAGGGTTACGCACAGATACGCAGTATTTT.

The V and J genes are TRBV5-4 and TRBJ2-7, with D unclear. The V gene's germline CDR1 is SGHNT and CDR2 YYREEE (reference sequence). The CDR3 contains 13 residues. V dropped 0 bases and J dropped 1 base, with 5 bases sitting between them. The CDR3 spells CASSLAVSYEQYF. DNA for the CDR3: TGTGCCAGCAGCTTGGCGGTTTCCTACGAGCAGTACTTC.

This chain connects TRBV7-9 to TRBJ2-5; no clear D gene. V was clipped by 3 bases and J by 3 bases, with 5 bases between them. Germline CDR1 is SEHNR and CDR2 is FQNEAQ (reference sequence). The CDR3 spans 12 residues. In DNA form, the CDR3 reads TGTGCCAGCAGCTTGACTGAAGAGACCCAGTACTTC. It codes for CASSLTEETQYF.

The rearrangement uses TRBV9 and TRBJ2-7; weak D call: TRBD1 (5 bases). The CDR3 contains 14 residues. Trimming shortened V by 3 bases and J by 0 bases, and 10 bases separated the two germline ends. Germline CDR1 and CDR2: SGDLS and YYNGEE. The CDR3 loop reads CASSAGQSSYEQYF. For the CDR3, the DNA is TGTGCCAGCAGCGCAGGACAATCCTCCTACGAGCAGTACTTC.

V gene TRBV19 combines with J gene TRBJ2-1; 8 bases match TRBD2. V dropped 1 base and J dropped 2; count of bases not matched to a gene: 4. The CDR3 runs 16 residues. The germline CDR1 and CDR2 sequences are LNHDA and SQIVND (reference sequence). In DNA form, the CDR3 reads TGTGCCAGTAGTATAGCCGGGGGGGGAACCTACAATGAGCAGTTCTTC. This translates into CASSIAGGGTYNEQFF. The entire variable domain, with the rest obtained from reference TRBV19 and TRBJ2-1, is as follows: DGGITQSPKYLFRKEGQNVTLSCEQNLNHDAMYWYRQDPGQGLRLIYYSQIVNDFQKGDIAEGYSVSREKKESFPLTVTSAQKNPTAFYLCASSIAGGGTYNEQFFGPGTRLTVL.

This clone occurred a few times. This chain connects TRBV5-4 to TRBJ2-5; D is possibly TRBD1 or TRBD2 (7 bases each). V lost 3 bases and J 3 bases, leaving 18 bases between the germline ends. The CDR3 length is 16 residues. CDR1 and CDR2 (germline): SGHNT, YYREEE (reference sequence). CDR3 nucleotides: TGTGCCAGCAGCTACCGAACAGGGGCGGGGGAAGAGACCCAGTACTTC. Translation: CASSYRTGAGEETQYF.

The rearrangement links TRBV27 to TRBJ2-1; D may be TRBD2 (6 bases). CDR3 size: 17 residues. V lost 10 bases and J 4 bases, leaving 26 bases between the germline ends. Germline CDR1 MNHEY, CDR2 SMNVEV (reference sequence). Here the CDR3 DNA reads TGTGCCACGCGTACCATCCTTCGGGGGTCAAAATACAATGAGCAGTTCTTC. Residues: CATRTILRGSKYNEQFF.